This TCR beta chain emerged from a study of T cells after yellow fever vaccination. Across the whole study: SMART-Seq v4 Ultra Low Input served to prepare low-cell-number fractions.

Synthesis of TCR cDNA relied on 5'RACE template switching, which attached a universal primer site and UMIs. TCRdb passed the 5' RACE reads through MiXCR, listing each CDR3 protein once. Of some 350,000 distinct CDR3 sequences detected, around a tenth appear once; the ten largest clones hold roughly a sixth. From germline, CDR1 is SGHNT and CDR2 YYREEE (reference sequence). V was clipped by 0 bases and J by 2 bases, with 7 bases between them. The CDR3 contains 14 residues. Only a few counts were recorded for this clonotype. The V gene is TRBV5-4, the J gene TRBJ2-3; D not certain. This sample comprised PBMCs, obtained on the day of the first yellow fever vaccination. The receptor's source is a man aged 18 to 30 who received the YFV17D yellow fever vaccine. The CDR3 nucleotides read TGTGCCAGCAGCTTGGCTTCGGACACAGATACGCAGTATTTT. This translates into CASSLASDTDTQYF.